This T cell receptor beta chain was recovered during a study of T cells after yellow fever vaccination. The study's findings and limits: A secondary response was less intense yet reached its peak sooner, at day 5 versus 15. Abundant clonotypes from the bulk population could have been carried over as contaminants into FACS-sorted repertoires. The study re-detected most primary-vaccination clones after the booster (96% CD4, around 90% CD8).

5'RACE template switching added a universal primer site and UMIs to TCR cDNA. MiXCR, run by TCRdb on the 5' RACE reads, gives a single entry per CDR3 protein. This sample carries under 550,000 distinct CDR3 sequences, around a fifth of them seen once, and the ten largest clones take roughly a sixth. This clonotype was seen more than once but under ten times. Its antigen is undetermined. The CDR3 totals 14 residues. Germline assignment: CDR1 SGHTA and CDR2 FQGNSA. Trimming took 2 bases from V and 8 from J; bases not matched to a gene: 4. V gene TRBV7-2 combines with J gene TRBJ1-4, with TRBD1 matching over 8 bases. The receptor was derived from a man aged 18-30 years who received the YFV17D yellow fever vaccine. This specimen was PBMCs, taken approximately 22 days after the first yellow fever vaccination. CDR3 bases: TGTGCCAGCAGCTTACAGGGGGCCCAGGAAAAACTGTTTTTT. As protein: CASSLQGAQEKLFF.